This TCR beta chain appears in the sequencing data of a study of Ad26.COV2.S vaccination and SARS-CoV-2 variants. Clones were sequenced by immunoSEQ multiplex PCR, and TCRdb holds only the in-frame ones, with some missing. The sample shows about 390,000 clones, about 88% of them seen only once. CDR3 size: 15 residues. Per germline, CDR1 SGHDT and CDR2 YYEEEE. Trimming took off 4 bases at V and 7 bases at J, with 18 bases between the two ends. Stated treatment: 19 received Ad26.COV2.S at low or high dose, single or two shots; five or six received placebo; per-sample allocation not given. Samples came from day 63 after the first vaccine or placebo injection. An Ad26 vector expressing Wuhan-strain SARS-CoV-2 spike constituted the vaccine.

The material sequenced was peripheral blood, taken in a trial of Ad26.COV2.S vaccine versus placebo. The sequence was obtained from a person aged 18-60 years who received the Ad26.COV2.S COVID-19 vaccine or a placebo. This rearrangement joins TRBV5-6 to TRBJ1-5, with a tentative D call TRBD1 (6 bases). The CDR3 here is CASSLGMTGGQPQHF. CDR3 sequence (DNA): TGTGCCAGCAGCCTGGGGATGACCGGGGGCCAGCCCCAGCATTTT.